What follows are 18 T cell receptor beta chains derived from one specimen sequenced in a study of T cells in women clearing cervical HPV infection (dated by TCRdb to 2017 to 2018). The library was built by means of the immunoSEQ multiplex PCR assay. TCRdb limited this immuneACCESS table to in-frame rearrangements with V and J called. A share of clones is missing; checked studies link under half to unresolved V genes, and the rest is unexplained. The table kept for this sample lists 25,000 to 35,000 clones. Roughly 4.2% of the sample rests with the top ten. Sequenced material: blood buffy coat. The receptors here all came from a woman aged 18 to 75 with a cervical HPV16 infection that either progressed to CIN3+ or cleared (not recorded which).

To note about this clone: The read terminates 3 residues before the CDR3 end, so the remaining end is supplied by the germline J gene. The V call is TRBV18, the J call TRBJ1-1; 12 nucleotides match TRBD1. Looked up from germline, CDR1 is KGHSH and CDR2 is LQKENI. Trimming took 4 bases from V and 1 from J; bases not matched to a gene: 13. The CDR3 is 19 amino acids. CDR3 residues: CASSLIRDRGPASNTEAFF. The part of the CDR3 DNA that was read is TGTGCCAGCTCACTTATCCGGGACAGGGGGCCCGCTTCGAACACTGAA.

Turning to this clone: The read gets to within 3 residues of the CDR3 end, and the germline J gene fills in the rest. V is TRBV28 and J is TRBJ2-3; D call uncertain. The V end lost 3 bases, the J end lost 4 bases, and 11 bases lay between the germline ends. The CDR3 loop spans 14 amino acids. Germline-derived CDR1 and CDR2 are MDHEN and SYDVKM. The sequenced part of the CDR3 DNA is TGTGCCAGCAGTTTTGCGGAGCGCGCAGATACG. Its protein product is CASSFAERADT. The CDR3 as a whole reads CASSFAERADTQYF. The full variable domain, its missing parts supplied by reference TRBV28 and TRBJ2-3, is DVKVTQSSRYLVKRTGEKVFLECVQDMDHENMFWYRQDPGLGLRLIYFSYDVKMKEKGDIPEGYSVSREKKERFSLILESASTNQTSMYLCASSFAERADTQYFGPGTRLTVL.

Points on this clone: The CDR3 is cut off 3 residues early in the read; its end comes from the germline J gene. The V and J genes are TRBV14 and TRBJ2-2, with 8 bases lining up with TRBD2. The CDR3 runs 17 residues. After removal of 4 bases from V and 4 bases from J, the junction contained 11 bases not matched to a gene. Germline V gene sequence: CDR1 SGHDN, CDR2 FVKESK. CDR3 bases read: TGTGCCAGCAGCCCAAACGCGGGGGGCCTGGGCACCGGGGAG. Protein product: CASSPNAGGLGTGE. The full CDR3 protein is CASSPNAGGLGTGELFF.

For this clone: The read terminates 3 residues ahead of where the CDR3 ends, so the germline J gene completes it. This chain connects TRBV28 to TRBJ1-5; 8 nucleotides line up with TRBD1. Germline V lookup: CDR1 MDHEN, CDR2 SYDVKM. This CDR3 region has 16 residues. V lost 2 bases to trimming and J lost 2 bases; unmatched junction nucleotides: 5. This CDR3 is CASSLAGGFGNQPQHF. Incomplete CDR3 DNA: TGTGCCAGCAGTTTAGCAGGGGGCTTTGGCAATCAGCCC.

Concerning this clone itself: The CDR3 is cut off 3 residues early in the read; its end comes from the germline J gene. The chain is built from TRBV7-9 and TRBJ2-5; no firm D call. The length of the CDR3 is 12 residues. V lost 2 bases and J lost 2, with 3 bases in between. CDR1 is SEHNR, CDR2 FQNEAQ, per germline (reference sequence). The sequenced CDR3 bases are TGTGCCAGCAGCTTACAGCAAGAGACC. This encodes CASSLQQET. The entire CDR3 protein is CASSLQQETQYF.

Incomplete CDR3 DNA: TGTGCCAGCAGCCAAATCCCCGGGACAGGAAACTATGGC. Its translation: CASSQIPGTGNYG. The whole CDR3 protein reads CASSQIPGTGNYGYTF. This chain uses TRBV4-2 with TRBJ1-2; 8 bases agree with TRBD1. The read falls 3 residues short of the CDR3 end, and the missing part is taken from the germline J gene. Germline assignment: CDR1 LGHNA and CDR2 YNFKEQ. This CDR3 is 16 amino acids long. The ends lost 2 bases at V and 2 bases at J; junction bases unmatched: 7.

This chain's CDR3 is CASSYASGTQYF. The CDR3 DNA, read in part, is TGTGCCAGCAGTTACGCCAGCGGTACG. This chain uses TRBV6-2 or TRBV6-3 with TRBJ2-3; the D gene is possibly TRBD2 (5 bases). The missing CDR3 end, 3 residues past where the read stops, is filled in from the germline J gene. The V gene's germline CDR1 is MNHEY and CDR2 SVGEGT. V lost 2 bases and J 8 bases, leaving 8 bases between the germline ends. The CDR3 covers 12 residues.

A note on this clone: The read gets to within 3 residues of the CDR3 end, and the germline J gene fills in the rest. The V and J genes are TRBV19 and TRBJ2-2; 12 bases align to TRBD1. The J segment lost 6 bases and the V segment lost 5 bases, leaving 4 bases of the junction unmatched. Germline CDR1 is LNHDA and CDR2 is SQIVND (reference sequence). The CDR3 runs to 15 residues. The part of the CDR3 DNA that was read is TGTGCCAGTAGTGAGGGACAGGGGGCGGCCGGGGAG. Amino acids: CASSEGQGAAGE. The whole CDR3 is CASSEGQGAAGELFF.

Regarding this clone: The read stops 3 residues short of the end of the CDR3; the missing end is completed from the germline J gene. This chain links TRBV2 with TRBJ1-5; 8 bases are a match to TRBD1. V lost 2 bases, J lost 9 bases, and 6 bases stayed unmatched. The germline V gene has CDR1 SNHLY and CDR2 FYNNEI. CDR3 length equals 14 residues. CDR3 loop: CASSETGGPRPQHF. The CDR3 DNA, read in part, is TGTGCCAGCAGTGAAACAGGGGGACCCAGGCCC.

The CDR3 DNA, read in part, is TGTGCCAGCAACCCACCGAGCGGACTCTCCTACGAG. Translating it yields CASNPPSGLSYE. The full CDR3 sequence reads CASNPPSGLSYEYTF. This sequence joins TRBV7-9 and TRBJ1-2, with D uncertain. The read comes to an end 3 residues before the CDR3 does, leaving the germline J gene to fill in the end. The CDR3 spans 15 residues. CDR1 is SEHNR, CDR2 FQNEAQ, per germline (reference sequence).

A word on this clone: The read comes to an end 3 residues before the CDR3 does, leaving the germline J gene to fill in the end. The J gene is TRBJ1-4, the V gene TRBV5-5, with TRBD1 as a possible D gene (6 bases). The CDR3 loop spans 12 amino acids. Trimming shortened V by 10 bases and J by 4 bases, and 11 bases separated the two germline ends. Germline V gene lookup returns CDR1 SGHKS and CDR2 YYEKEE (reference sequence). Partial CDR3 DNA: TGTGCCGAGGGGGGGGGTAATGAAAAA. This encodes CAEGGGNEK. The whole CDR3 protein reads CAEGGGNEKLFF.

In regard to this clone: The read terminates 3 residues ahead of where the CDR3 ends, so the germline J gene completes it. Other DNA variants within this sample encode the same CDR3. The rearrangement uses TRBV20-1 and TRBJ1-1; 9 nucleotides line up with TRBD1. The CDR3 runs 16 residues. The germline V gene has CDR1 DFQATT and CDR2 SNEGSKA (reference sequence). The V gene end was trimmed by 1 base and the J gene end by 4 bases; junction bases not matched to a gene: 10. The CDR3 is CSARGGGGQGGTEAFF. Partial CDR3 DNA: TGCAGTGCTAGAGGAGGTGGGGGACAGGGAGGCACTGAA.

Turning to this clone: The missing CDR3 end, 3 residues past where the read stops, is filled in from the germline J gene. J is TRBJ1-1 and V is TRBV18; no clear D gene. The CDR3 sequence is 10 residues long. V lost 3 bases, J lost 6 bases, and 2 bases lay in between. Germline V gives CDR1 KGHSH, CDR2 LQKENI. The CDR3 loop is CASSPAEAFF. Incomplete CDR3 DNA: TGTGCCAGCTCACCCGCTGAA.

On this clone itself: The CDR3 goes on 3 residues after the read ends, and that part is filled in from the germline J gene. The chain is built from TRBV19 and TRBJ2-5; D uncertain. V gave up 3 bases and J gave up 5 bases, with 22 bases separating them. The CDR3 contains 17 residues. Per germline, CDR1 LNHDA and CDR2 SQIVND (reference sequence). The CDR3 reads CASSMLGTAQAVETQYF. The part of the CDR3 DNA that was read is TGTGCCAGTAGTATGTTAGGAACTGCCCAGGCCGTGGAGACC.

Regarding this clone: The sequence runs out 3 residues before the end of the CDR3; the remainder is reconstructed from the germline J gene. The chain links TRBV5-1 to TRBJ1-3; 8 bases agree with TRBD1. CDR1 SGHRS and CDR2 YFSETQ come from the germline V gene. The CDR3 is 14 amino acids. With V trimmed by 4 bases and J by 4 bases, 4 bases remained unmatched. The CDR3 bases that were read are TGCGCCAGCAGCGGACAGGGAGTCGGAAACACC. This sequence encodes CASSGQGVGNT. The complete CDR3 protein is CASSGQGVGNTIYF.

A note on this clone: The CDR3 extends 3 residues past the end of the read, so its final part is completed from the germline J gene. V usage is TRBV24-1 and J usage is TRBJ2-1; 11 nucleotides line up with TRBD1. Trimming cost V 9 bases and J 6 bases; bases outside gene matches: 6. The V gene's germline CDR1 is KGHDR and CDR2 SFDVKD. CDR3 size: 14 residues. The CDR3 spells CATGGTGGVNEQFF. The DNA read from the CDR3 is TGTGCCACCGGCGGGACAGGGGGAGTCAATGAG.

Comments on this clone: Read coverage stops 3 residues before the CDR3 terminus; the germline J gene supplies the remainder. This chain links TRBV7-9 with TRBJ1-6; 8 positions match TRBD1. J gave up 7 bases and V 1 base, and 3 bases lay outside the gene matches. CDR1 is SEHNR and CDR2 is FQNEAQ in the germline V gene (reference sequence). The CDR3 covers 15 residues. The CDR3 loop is CASSLGTGLNSPLHF. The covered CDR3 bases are TGTGCCAGCAGCTTAGGGACAGGGCTGAATTCACCC.

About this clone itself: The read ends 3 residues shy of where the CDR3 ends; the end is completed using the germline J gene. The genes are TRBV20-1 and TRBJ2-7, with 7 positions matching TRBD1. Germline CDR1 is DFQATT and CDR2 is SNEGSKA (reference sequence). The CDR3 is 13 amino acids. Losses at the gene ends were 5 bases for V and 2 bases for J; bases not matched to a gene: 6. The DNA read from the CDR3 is TGCAGTGCTGCCAGAGGGGGCGCCTACGAG. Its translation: CSAARGGAYE. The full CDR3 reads CSAARGGAYEQYF.